This T cell receptor (beta chain) was sequenced for a study of blood T cell repertoires in COVID-19. In the study overall: Specimens from acute and convalescent COVID-19 originated in the United States, Italy and Spain.

Sequencing used immunoSEQ multiplex PCR; TCRdb keeps in-frame clones, though not all of them. This sample has roughly 240,000 clones, with almost 85% found just once. Sequenced sample: PBMCs or T cells enriched from blood (not recorded which). The TCR originated in a woman aged 45-59 years with acute COVID-19.

The CDR3, as DNA: TGCGCCAGCAGCAGGGACTCCGCAGGCCAGGAGACCCAGTACTTC. It codes for CASSRDSAGQETQYF. V usage is TRBV5-1 and J usage is TRBJ2-5; tentatively, D is TRBD2 (6 bases). CDR1 is SGHRS and CDR2 is YFSETQ in the germline V gene. Trimming left V 4 bases short and J 5 bases short, with 18 bases between. This CDR3 contains 15 residues.